One sample yielded the 29 T cell receptor beta chains listed below, sequenced in a study of shared clonotypes between healthy human individuals. The repertoire was sequenced with immunoSEQ multiplex PCR; TCRdb's copy has only in-frame clones and lacks some. The sample holds 2 million to 2.5 million clones, 95% seen once. The sequenced sample consisted of naive CD4+ T cells sorted from blood. Indicated subset: CD45RA+ positively selected. These receptors all stem from a man aged 18 to 35 in good health.

This chain uses TRBV5-4 with TRBJ2-7, with D perhaps matching TRBD1 (5 bases). Trimming cost V 3 bases and J 3 bases, with 13 bases left between them. The CDR3 totals 14 residues. Per germline, CDR1 SGHNT and CDR2 YYREEE (reference sequence). CDR3 loop: CASSSQQANYEQYF. In DNA, the CDR3 is TGTGCCAGCAGCTCACAACAGGCTAACTACGAGCAGTACTTC.

J is TRBJ2-7 and V is TRBV5-1; D is unclear. This CDR3 is 12 amino acids long. The V end was cut by 0 bases, the J end by 7 bases, with 8 bases between. Germline V gene data show CDR1 as SGHRS and CDR2 as YFSETQ. Here the CDR3 DNA reads TGCGCCAGCAGCTTGGATTGGGGTGAGCAGTACTTC. Its protein is CASSLDWGEQYF. Looking up the rest from reference TRBV5-1 and TRBJ2-7 gives the full variable domain: KAGVTQTPRYLIKTRGQQVTLSCSPISGHRSVSWYQQTPGQGLQFLFEYFSETQRNKGNFPGRFSGRQFSNSRSEMNVSTLELGDSALYLCASSLDWGEQYFGPGTRLTVT.

The J gene is TRBJ2-7, the V gene TRBV28; D uncertain. The CDR3 runs to 16 residues. CDR1 and CDR2 from the germline V gene are MDHEN and SYDVKM. Trimming removed 2 bases from V and 4 bases from J, with 18 bases in between. CDR3 nucleotides: TGTGCCAGCAGTTTAGGTATGTTGAGACGGAATTACGAGCAGTACTTC. It translates to CASSLGMLRRNYEQYF.

J is TRBJ1-2 and V is TRBV2; TRBD1 agrees at 8 bases. With 4 bases clipped from V and 4 bases from J, the junction kept 8 bases outside the gene matches. Per the germline V gene, CDR1 is SNHLY and CDR2 is FYNNEI. This CDR3 is 15 amino acids long. The CDR3, as DNA: TGTGCCAGCAGTGCGCAGGGGGCTCCCGGCTATGGCTACACCTTC. This translates into CASSAQGAPGYGYTF.

V and J are TRBV11-2 and TRBJ1-2; D might be TRBD1 (6 bases). CDR1 and CDR2 from the germline V gene are SGHAT and FQNNGV. V dropped 4 bases and J dropped 8 bases, with 17 bases sitting between them. The CDR3 totals 14 residues. The CDR3 loop is CASSSISDRFGYTF. CDR3 nucleotides: TGTGCCAGCAGCTCTATCTCAGACAGGTTCGGCTACACCTTC.

The chain carries TRBV4-1 and TRBJ2-7; D gene unclear. The CDR3 totals 13 residues. V lost 0 bases to trimming and J lost 5 bases, with 8 bases between them. Looked up from germline, CDR1 is MGHRA and CDR2 is YSYEKL. CDR3 in DNA: TGCGCCAGCAGCCAAGAAGTGGTCGACGAGCAGTACTTC. Protein: CASSQEVVDEQYF.

Here the CDR3 DNA reads TGCGCCAGCAGCTTGGAACGGACAGTAGCCTACGAGCAGTACTTC. It codes for CASSLERTVAYEQYF. The gene calls are TRBV5-1 and TRBJ2-7, with D maybe TRBD1 (6 bases). From germline, CDR1 is SGHRS and CDR2 YFSETQ. The CDR3 consists of 15 residues. V dropped 0 bases and J dropped 2 bases, with 12 bases sitting between them.

This chain joins TRBV9 and TRBJ2-1; TRBD1 matches 7 bases. Germline assignment: CDR1 SGDLS and CDR2 YYNGEE. V was pared by 2 bases and J by 5 bases, with 4 bases of the junction left unmatched. This CDR3 has 14 residues. The CDR3 DNA sequence: TGTGCCAGCAGCGTGACAGGGTCTAACAATGAGCAGTTCTTC. This sequence encodes CASSVTGSNNEQFF.

The gene calls are TRBV28 and TRBJ1-5; no clear D gene. The CDR3 has 14 residues. Germline-derived CDR1 and CDR2 are MDHEN and SYDVKM. The ends were cut back, 4 bases at V and 0 bases at J, with 7 bases in the middle. CDR3 in DNA: TGTGCCAGCAGTTCCGACATTAGCAATCAGCCCCAGCATTTT. It is translated as CASSSDISNQPQHF. Full variable domain (outside the CDR3, taken from reference TRBV28 and TRBJ1-5): DVKVTQSSRYLVKRTGEKVFLECVQDMDHENMFWYRQDPGLGLRLIYFSYDVKMKEKGDIPEGYSVSREKKERFSLILESASTNQTSMYLCASSSDISNQPQHFGDGTRLSIL.

This chain connects TRBV30 to TRBJ1-1, with D perhaps matching TRBD1 (6 bases). The CDR3 is made up of 13 amino acids. CDR1 and CDR2 from the germline V gene are GTSNPN and SVGIG (reference sequence). V was pared by 2 bases and J by 10 bases, with 17 bases between. The CDR3 coding sequence is TGTGCCTGGAGTACTTCCGGGGGGCTGACAGCTTTCTTT. Encoded protein: CAWSTSGGLTAFF.

This chain connects TRBV6-5 to TRBJ2-2; 10 nucleotides line up with TRBD1. V lost 5 bases and J lost 3; bases outside the gene matches: 3. Germline V lookup: CDR1 MNHEY, CDR2 SVGAGI. The CDR3 sequence is 15 residues long. This chain's CDR3 is CASSAGTGDTGELFF. The CDR3 DNA sequence: TGTGCCAGCAGTGCCGGGACAGGGGACACCGGGGAGCTGTTTTTT.

V gene TRBV5-5 combines with J gene TRBJ1-5; no definite D call. Germline CDR1 and CDR2: SGHKS and YYEKEE (reference sequence). V lost 0 bases and J lost 1, with 8 bases in between. The CDR3 loop spans 15 amino acids. The CDR3 is CASSLAAQSNQPQHF. The CDR3 DNA is TGTGCCAGCAGCTTGGCGGCACAGAGCAATCAGCCCCAGCATTTT.

This clone was detected once. Other DNA sequences in the sample encode the same CDR3. The chain is built from TRBV18 and TRBJ1-1; the match to TRBD1 covers 8 bases. The CDR3 has 14 amino acids. V lost 5 bases, J lost 2 bases, and 4 bases stayed unmatched. Looked up from germline, CDR1 is KGHSH and CDR2 is LQKENI. This chain's CDR3 is CASSRDRRNTEAFF. In DNA, the CDR3 is TGTGCCAGCTCAAGGGACAGGAGAAACACTGAAGCTTTCTTT.

The chain links TRBV6-1 to TRBJ1-5; no reliable D call. There are 15 residues in the CDR3. The V end lost 1 base, the J end lost 2 bases, and 9 bases lay between the germline ends. Germline CDR1 MNHNS, CDR2 SASEGT. The CDR3 nucleotides are TGTGCCAGCAGTGAAGGGAGGTGGCGCAATCAGCCCCAGCATTTT. Translation: CASSEGRWRNQPQHF.

The V call is TRBV7-2, the J call TRBJ2-7; 10 bases fit TRBD2. V was pared by 5 bases and J by 1 base, with 5 bases of the junction left unmatched. CDR1 and CDR2 (germline): SGHTA, FQGNSA. This CDR3 comprises 15 residues. For the CDR3, the DNA is TGTGCCAGCAGCCACCAACTAGCGGGGTCCTACGAGCAGTACTTC. This sequence encodes CASSHQLAGSYEQYF.

V usage is TRBV11-2 and J usage is TRBJ2-4; D gene ambiguous. The CDR3 is made up of 17 amino acids. V gave up 4 bases and J gave up 4 bases, with 20 bases separating them. CDR1 and CDR2 (germline): SGHAT, FQNNGV. The CDR3 DNA reads TGTGCCAGCAGCTCCCCCCGGCAGACTCTCGGGAAAAACATTCAGTACTTC. It translates to CASSSPRQTLGKNIQYF.

The chain links TRBV27 to TRBJ2-3, with 8 bases identical to TRBD2. The CDR3 spans 17 residues. The germline gives CDR1 MNHEY, CDR2 SMNVEV (reference sequence). V shed 0 bases and J 0 bases; nucleotides not matched to a gene: 5. The CDR3 region is CASSLSPGLVSTDTQYF. CDR3 DNA sequence: TGTGCCAGCAGTTTATCACCGGGACTAGTCAGCACAGATACGCAGTATTTT.

The rearrangement links TRBV6-5 to TRBJ2-2; D call uncertain. Germline CDR1 reads MNHEY; CDR2 reads SVGAGI. V was clipped by 4 bases and J by 6 bases, with 3 bases between them. This CDR3 spans 11 amino acids. DNA of the CDR3: TGTGCCAGCAGTTCTTCCGGGGAGCTGTTTTTT. It codes for CASSSSGELFF.

Remarks on this clone: The sample contains more than one DNA sequence encoding this CDR3. The chain joins TRBV11-2 to TRBJ2-7; unclear D gene. Deletions cut 5 bases from V and 4 bases from J, with 9 bases between. Germline V gene sequence: CDR1 SGHAT, CDR2 FQNNGV. The CDR3 covers 12 residues. The CDR3 is CASSPGPYEQYF. The CDR3 region has the DNA TGTGCCAGCAGCCCGGGCCCTTACGAGCAGTACTTC.

This clone was detected once. Additional DNA sequences in this sample encode the identical CDR3. The rearrangement links TRBV7-2 to TRBJ2-7, with D maybe TRBD2 (6 bases). The germline V gene has CDR1 SGHTA and CDR2 FQGNSA. The length of the CDR3 is 13 residues. Trimming removed 4 bases at V and 3 bases at J, with 10 bases between. The CDR3 here is CASSSAGGYEQYF. CDR3 sequence (DNA): TGTGCCAGCAGCTCAGCGGGCGGCTACGAGCAGTACTTC. Filled out from reference TRBV7-2 and TRBJ2-7, the complete variable domain reads GAGVSQSPSNKVTEKGKDVELRCDPISGHTALYWYRQSLGQGLEFLIYFQGNSAPDKSGLPSDRFSAERTGGSVSTLTIQRTQQEDSAVYLCASSSAGGYEQYFGPGTRLTVT.

This clone was found once. The chain employs TRBV7-6 and TRBJ1-1; tentative D call: TRBD1 (5 bases). CDR3 length: 15 amino acids. Germline V gene data show CDR1 as SGHVS and CDR2 as FNYEAQ. The V end was cut by 5 bases, the J end by 4 bases, with 17 bases between. Here the CDR3 reads CASSIMQGKGTEAFF. Here the CDR3 DNA reads TGTGCCAGCAGCATAATGCAGGGAAAGGGCACTGAAGCTTTCTTT.

This sequence joins TRBV5-4 and TRBJ2-3, with 8 bases matching TRBD1. Trimming at V came to 4 bases and at J to 2 bases, leaving 6 bases not matched to a gene. Germline CDR1 and CDR2: SGHNT and YYREEE (reference sequence). This CDR3 is built from 15 residues. In nucleotides, the CDR3 is TGTGCCAGCAGCAAGGGGGACAGGTACACAGATACGCAGTATTTT. Translation: CASSKGDRYTDTQYF.

Turning to this clone: Other DNA sequences in the same sample also yield this CDR3. The chain has TRBV10-3 and TRBJ1-1, with 8 positions matching TRBD1. The J segment lost 4 bases and the V segment lost 8 bases, leaving 3 bases of the junction unmatched. This CDR3 is built from 12 residues. Germline CDR1 is ENHRY and CDR2 is SYGVKD. Here the CDR3 DNA reads TGTGCCATCGGTACAGGGGGCACTGAAGCTTTCTTT. Protein: CAIGTGGTEAFF.

This sequence joins TRBV7-9 and TRBJ1-2; D gene unclear. The CDR3 is made up of 13 amino acids. Trimming left V 3 bases short and J 8 bases short, with 13 bases between. The germline V gene encodes CDR1 SEHNR and CDR2 FQNEAQ (reference sequence). CDR3 residues: CASSLKGDWGYTF. The DNA of the CDR3 is TGTGCCAGCAGCTTGAAGGGAGACTGGGGCTACACCTTC. Together with reference TRBV7-9 and TRBJ1-2, the CDR3 gives the full variable domain: DTGVSQNPRHKITKRGQNVTFRCDPISEHNRLYWYRQTLGQGPEFLTYFQNEAQLEKSRLLSDRFSAERPKGSFSTLEIQRTEQGDSAMYLCASSLKGDWGYTFGSGTRLTVV.

The chain employs TRBV27 and TRBJ1-1; D might be TRBD1 (5 bases). Germline V CDR1 and CDR2: MNHEY, SMNVEV (reference sequence). CDR3 length equals 21 residues. V was shortened by 0 bases and J by 5 bases, with 31 bases between the two germline ends. As DNA, the CDR3 is TGTGCCAGCAGTTTATCGGGGATGGTTAAACGGGTCCCCAGCAGGGATACTGAAGCTTTCTTT. It codes for CASSLSGMVKRVPSRDTEAFF.

V and J are TRBV30 and TRBJ1-5; possible D gene TRBD1, 6 bases. CDR3 size: 13 residues. V lost 2 bases, J lost 9 bases, and 14 bases lay in between. CDR1 is GTSNPN and CDR2 is SVGIG in the germline V gene (reference sequence). The CDR3 DNA follows: TGTGCCTGGAGTAAGAGGACAGCCGGGCCCCAGCATTTT. It encodes CAWSKRTAGPQHF.

The rearrangement links TRBV7-2 to TRBJ2-3; D is ambiguous. Germline V gene sequence: CDR1 SGHTA, CDR2 FQGNSA. V lost 6 bases and J lost 7, with 8 bases in between. The CDR3 spans 11 residues. CDR3 amino acids: CASRAQYTQYF. The CDR3 nucleotides read TGTGCCAGCAGGGCTCAGTATACGCAGTATTTT.

The CDR3 loop reads CASSLAKGPQHF. For the CDR3, the DNA is TGTGCCAGCAGCTTGGCGAAGGGGCCCCAGCATTTT. The V gene is TRBV5-6, the J gene TRBJ1-5; no reliable D call. CDR3 length equals 12 residues. Germline CDR1 and CDR2: SGHDT and YYEEEE. The ends were cut back, 0 bases at V and 9 bases at J, with 7 bases in the middle.

A few counts support this clone. This chain uses TRBV27 with TRBJ2-7; D possibly matches TRBD1 or TRBD2 (6 bases each). This CDR3 is 15 amino acids long. Trimming took off 7 bases at V and 2 bases at J, with 18 bases between the two ends. Germline CDR1 reads MNHEY; CDR2 reads SMNVEV (reference sequence). The CDR3 region is CASTPRGTPPYEQYF. The CDR3 DNA reads TGTGCCAGCACCCCTAGGGGGACTCCCCCCTACGAGCAGTACTTC.